The clone carrying this T cell receptor beta chain was detected only a few times. Assay used: immunoSEQ multiplex PCR; TCRdb lists only in-frame clones, some missing. Of hundreds of thousands of clones in the sample, over 75% are singletons; the top ten hold roughly 0.0097%. The sample comes from a study of shared T cell receptors in the human thymus. The V end was cut by 0 bases, the J end by 5 bases, with 14 bases between. Germline V lookup: CDR1 MDHEN, CDR2 SYDVKM. The CDR3 covers 15 residues. A further study also used this sample, focusing on human thymus T cells.

The sequence derives from a boy under two years old with a congenital heart defect. This chain uses TRBV28 with TRBJ2-7; maybe TRBD2 (6 bases). Sequenced: thymocytes. The CDR3, as DNA: TGTGCCAGCAGTTTATGGAGGGACTCAGGCCACGAGCAGTACTTC. Its translation is CASSLWRDSGHEQYF.